What follows describes a single TCR beta chain. Its antigen is undetermined. Sample-barcoded 5' priming and a J-beta primer mix drove a second PCR of about 7 to 12 cycles. Every molecule of cDNA carried a tag from a template-switch adaptor with 12 random nucleotides. TCRdb recomputed calls from the 5' RACE reads with MiXCR, one row per CDR3 protein. This table has about 1,500,000 distinct CDR3 sequences, approximately 38% appearing once. This entry comes from a study of blood T cells in healthy people across ages. Overall study findings and caveats: Calculation of diversity from one million T cells yielded estimates considered to be underestimates. It was found that TCR beta diversity correlated strongly with the percentage of naive T cells. Among long-lived donors, naive CD4+ cells were more numerous and diversity higher than in aged donors.

The V gene's germline CDR1 is SQVTM and CDR2 ANQGSEA. V shed 1 base and J shed 5 bases, with 16 bases lying between them. CDR3 length equals 15 residues. The specimen sequenced was blood. The chain couples TRBV29-1 to TRBJ2-3, with TRBD2 as a possible D gene (5 bases). The receptor comes from a woman between 18 and 29 years old in good health. Written as DNA, the CDR3 is TGCAGCGTTGAAGTGGCACCCTCGGCGGGAGATACGCAGTATTTT. Residues: CSVEVAPSAGDTQYF.